This is a list of T cell receptor beta chains from one sample in a study of CD8+ T cells in alopecia areata. Assay: immunoSEQ multiplex PCR; the TCRdb copy retains only in-frame clones and omits some. In the table there are 110,000 to 150,000 clones, approximately 49% of which are singletons. The sample consisted of CD4+ T cells sorted from blood, taken at week 0. The receptors shown here come from a human donor with alopecia areata. The CDR3 runs from the conserved cysteine through the conserved F or W. The D gene is left open where the match is weak. A clone size is listed for some rows: how often the clone was seen (once, few, many), or a class if it is expanded.

j_call cdr3_length d_call v_call clone_size cdr3_nt cdr3_aa
TRBJ2-7 15 . TRBV7-9 . TGTGCCAGCAGCTTTCAGGGGAAGAGCAACAACGAGCAGTACTTC CASSFQGKSNNEQYF
TRBJ1-5 13 . TRBV28 . TGTGCCAGCTTTGGGGGGACCACAGGGCCCCAGCATTTT CASFGGTTGPQHF
TRBJ1-2 13 . TRBV23-1 . TGCGCCAGCAGTCATCCGGGCCCCGGGGGCTACACCTTC CASSHPGPGGYTF
TRBJ1-1 11 . TRBV29-1 . TGCAGCGTAGCCGGACAGATTGAAGCTTTCTTT CSVAGQIEAFF
TRBJ1-4 14 . TRBV29-1 . TGCAGCGTGGCCAGGGACCCCAAAAATGAAAAACTGTTTTTT CSVARDPKNEKLFF
TRBJ1-2 11 TRBD1 TRBV30 few TGTGCCTGGAGCCAGGGGGCGGGCTACACCTTC CAWSQGAGYTF
TRBJ2-7 12 . TRBV29-1 . TGCAGCGTGGCCTTAAGTGAATACGAGCAGTACTTC CSVALSEYEQYF
TRBJ1-1 12 . TRBV29-1 . TGCAGCGGACTGAGGTTCAACACTGAAGCTTTCTTT CSGLRFNTEAFF
TRBJ1-5 14 . TRBV4-2 . TGTGCCAGCAGCCAAGGGCAATTAGATCAGCCCCAGCATTTT CASSQGQLDQPQHF
TRBJ1-2 15 . TRBV29-1 few TGCAGCGCCTACCCCGGCGCGGGCGGGATCTATGGCTACACCTTC CSAYPGAGGIYGYTF
TRBJ2-3 18 TRBD2 TRBV29-1 once TGCAGCGTCCGAAGAAGACCGCTTAACCTGACTAGCGCAGATACGCAGTATTTT CSVRRRPLNLTSADTQYF
TRBJ2-7 13 TRBD1 TRBV29-1 . TGCAGCGCCTCCAGGGGGCAAGGGTACGAGCAGTACTTC CSASRGQGYEQYF
TRBJ2-4 16 . TRBV5-1 . TGCGCCAGCAGCTTGGGACAGGGACTAGCCAAAAACATTCAGTACTTC CASSLGQGLAKNIQYF
TRBJ2-7 12 . TRBV2 few TGTGCCAGCAGGGACGGATCCTACGAGCAGTACTTC CASRDGSYEQYF
TRBJ2-5 14 . TRBV30 few TGTGCCTGGAGTGTTGCGGGGTTGGTCGAGACCCAGTACTTC CAWSVAGLVETQYF
TRBJ2-5 14 . TRBV4-1 . TGCGCCAGCAGCCCAACGACCCTTACGGCGACCCAGTACTTC CASSPTTLTATQYF
TRBJ1-2 14 . TRBV29-1 . TGCAGCGTTGCCTCAGTCCCCCTGTCTTATGGCTACACCTTC CSVASVPLSYGYTF